The 24 T cell receptor beta chains given below trace back to one sample, sequenced in a study of T-cell reconstitution after alpha-beta-depleted transplantation in children. Unique molecular identifiers were used in preparing the TCRbeta library. TCRdb used MiXCR to reprocess the PCR reads, holding one entry per CDR3 protein. In the table there are fewer than 550,000 distinct CDR3 sequences, approximately 10% of which are singletons. The specimen comprised PBMCs, mostly from graft donor cells, sampled 180 days after TCRalphabeta/CD19-depleted stem cell transplant. These receptor sequences come from a female patient aged 2 to 10 who had a stem cell transplant for aplastic anemia, so the T cells may come from the graft donor.

The gene calls are TRBV6-1 and TRBJ1-5; weak D call: TRBD1 (5 bases). Per the germline V gene, CDR1 is MNHNS and CDR2 is SASEGT. CDR3 length: 21 residues. V was clipped by 0 bases and J by 2 bases, with 26 bases between them. The CDR3 here is CASSEAAGDGTSPFRNQPQHF. CDR3 DNA sequence: TGTGCCAGCAGTGAAGCGGCGGGGGACGGAACCTCGCCATTTCGCAATCAGCCCCAGCATTTT.

This chain connects TRBV11-2 to TRBJ1-4; 9 bases match TRBD1. The CDR3 runs 18 residues. Germline V gene lookup returns CDR1 SGHAT and CDR2 FQNNGV. J was trimmed by 7 bases and V by 5 bases; bases with no gene match: 17. The DNA of the CDR3 is TGTGCCAGCAGCCTACTGTGGACAGGGGATTGGGCTGGTGAAAAACTGTTTTTT. Amino acid sequence: CASSLLWTGDWAGEKLFF.

This clonotype has ten or more counts. The chain employs TRBV12-3 or TRBV12-4 and TRBJ1-5; possibly TRBD1 for D (5 bases). This CDR3 spans 15 amino acids. Trimming took 4 bases from V and 1 from J, leaving 11 bases between them. The CDR3 DNA reads TGTGCCAGCAGTTCCGGCGGGACCAGCAATCAGCCCCAGCATTTT. Amino acids: CASSSGGTSNQPQHF.

The table lists this clonotype with many counts. The J gene is TRBJ2-1, the V gene TRBV5-1, with 11 bases lining up with TRBD2. Per germline, CDR1 SGHRS and CDR2 YFSETQ. This CDR3 has 14 residues. V was clipped by 4 bases and J by 8 bases; unmatched bases: 5. The CDR3 here is CASSNSGRAYEQFF. In DNA form, the CDR3 reads TGCGCCAGCAGCAATAGCGGGAGGGCCTATGAGCAGTTCTTC.

V is TRBV7-2 and J is TRBJ2-7; tentative D call: TRBD2 (5 bases). The V gene's germline CDR1 is SGHTA and CDR2 FQGNSA. The CDR3 is 16 residues long. Trimming pared 3 bases from V and 3 bases from J, leaving 18 bases between. The CDR3 nucleotides are TGTGCCAGCAGCTTTTTCCCACTAGTGTCGGGCTACGAGCAGTACGTC. Translated, it gives CASSFFPLVSGYEQYV.

This clonotype was counted a few times. V is TRBV7-9 and J is TRBJ2-7; the D is unclear. The CDR3 length is 12 residues. CDR1 and CDR2 from the germline V gene are SEHNR and FQNEAQ (reference sequence). V shed 1 base and J shed 5 bases, with 6 bases lying between them. For the CDR3, the DNA is TGTGCCAGCAGCTTAGGGTGGAACGAGCAGTACGTC. It specifies CASSLGWNEQYV.

This clonotype was counted between two and nine times. The CDR3: CSARGLYRGGGEEKLFF. In DNA form, the CDR3 reads TGCAGTGCTAGAGGACTCTACCGAGGAGGAGGAGAGGAAAAACTGTTTTTT. V gene TRBV20-1 combines with J gene TRBJ1-4, with D uncertain. Germline CDR1 reads DFQATT; CDR2 reads SNEGSKA (reference sequence). Trimming took 1 base from V and 8 from J, leaving 23 bases between them. The CDR3 spans 17 residues.

About this clonotype: A read error may explain this, as a much larger clone is one base away. The gene calls are TRBV10-3 and TRBJ2-1; D is unresolved. In germline, CDR1 is ENHRY, CDR2 SYGVKD. The CDR3 length is 15 residues. CDR3 sequence: CAISGPESLYNEKFF. The CDR3 DNA reads TGTGCCATCAGCGGTCCAGAGTCGCTCTACAATGAGAAGTTCTTC.

The CDR3 here is CASSLVRGFVGELFF. Here the CDR3 DNA reads TGTGCCAGCAGCTTGGTACGGGGGTTCGTCGGGGAGCTGTTTTTT. The chain couples TRBV5-6 to TRBJ2-2, with TRBD2 as a possible D gene (6 bases). Germline V gene data show CDR1 as SGHDT and CDR2 as YYEEEE. The CDR3 has 15 residues. V shed 0 bases and J shed 7 bases, with 13 bases lying between them.

The table lists this clonotype with a few counts. The chain recombines TRBV12-5 with TRBJ2-7; 9 nucleotides agree with TRBD1. The CDR3 has 16 residues. Germline-derived CDR1 and CDR2 are LGHNT and FRNRAP. The V gene end was trimmed by 0 bases and the J gene end by 3 bases; junction bases not matched to a gene: 6. As DNA, the CDR3 is TGTGCTAGTGGTTTGGTAGGTGGACAGGGGAACTACGAGCAGTACTTC. This gives the protein CASGLVGGQGNYEQYF.

This chain joins TRBV20-1 and TRBJ1-5; unclear D gene. Germline V CDR1 and CDR2: DFQATT, SNEGSKA (reference sequence). This CDR3 has 13 amino acids. The ends were cut back, 4 bases at V and 8 bases at J, with 15 bases in the middle. The chain's CDR3 is CSATRGGNEPQHF. The CDR3 nucleotides read TGCAGTGCTACCCGGGGTGGGAATGAGCCCCAGCATTTT.

This clonotype was observed many times. The chain links TRBV6-2 or TRBV6-3 to TRBJ2-7; TRBD1 matches 7 bases. Germline V CDR1 and CDR2: MNHEY, SVGEGT. The length of the CDR3 is 13 residues. Unmatched junction bases numbered 5, after V lost 6 bases and J lost 3 bases. The CDR3 reads CASSQRQGYEQYV. The CDR3 nucleotides are TGTGCCAGCAGCCAAAGACAGGGCTACGAGCAGTACGTC.

The sample holds many counts of this clonotype. The chain employs TRBV25-1 and TRBJ1-5, with D perhaps matching TRBD1 (5 bases). The CDR3 runs 16 residues. Trimming cost V 1 base and J 7 bases, with 17 bases left between them. CDR1 and CDR2 from the germline V gene are MGHDK and SYGVNS. This chain's CDR3 is CASSESTFQGLQPQHF. CDR3 DNA sequence: TGTGCCAGCAGTGAATCGACATTCCAGGGTCTGCAGCCCCAGCATTTT.

This clonotype turned up a few times. The chain recombines TRBV6-2 or TRBV6-3 with TRBJ2-1; D may correspond to TRBD1 or TRBD2 (5 bases each). CDR1 MNHEY and CDR2 SVGEGT come from the germline V gene. The CDR3 covers 13 residues. Between the trimmed V and J ends, which lost 4 bases and 10 bases, there was a span of 14 bases. The CDR3 loop is CASSWDPPGEQFF. The CDR3 nucleotides read TGTGCCAGCAGTTGGGACCCCCCGGGGGAGCAGTTCTTC.

The CDR3 region is CASSYDVGELFF. The CDR3 nucleotides read TGTGCCAGCAGCTACGATGTCGGGGAGCTGTTTTTT. V is TRBV7-2 and J is TRBJ2-2; D gene uncertain. Germline CDR1 SGHTA, CDR2 FQGNSA. The CDR3 extends over 12 amino acids. V was shortened by 4 bases and J by 7 bases, with 7 bases between the two germline ends.

The CDR3 spells CASSEARNTGELFF. The CDR3 region has the DNA TGTGCCAGCAGTGAGGCTCGGAACACCGGGGAGCTGTTTTTT. V gene TRBV7-2 combines with J gene TRBJ2-2, with unresolved D. V lost 6 bases to trimming and J lost 1 base, with 9 bases between them. The V gene's germline CDR1 is SGHTA and CDR2 FQGNSA. This CDR3 comprises 14 residues.

This clonotype was counted at least ten times. The chain employs TRBV7-2 and TRBJ2-7; D may be TRBD2 (6 bases). V lost 3 bases, J lost 4 bases, and 10 bases lay in between. CDR1 and CDR2 from the germline V gene are SGHTA and FQGNSA. The CDR3 spans 13 residues. The CDR3, as DNA: TGTGCCAGCAGCTTGGGGGGACTTTACGAGCAGTACTTC. This sequence encodes CASSLGGLYEQYF.

This clonotype was counted a few times. The V gene is TRBV28, the J gene TRBJ2-7; TRBD2 matches 8 bases. The CDR3 totals 12 residues. Looked up from germline, CDR1 is MDHEN and CDR2 is SYDVKM. The V gene end was trimmed by 4 bases and the J gene end by 6 bases; junction bases not matched to a gene: 2. In DNA form, the CDR3 reads TGTGCCAGCAGTTGGACTAGCCTCGAGCAGTACTTC. It translates to CASSWTSLEQYF.

The rearrangement uses TRBV28 and TRBJ2-1; 12 positions agree with TRBD1. The CDR3 has 14 amino acids. Germline CDR1 reads MDHEN; CDR2 reads SYDVKM. The V and J ends lost 8 bases and 4 bases, in that order; junction bases with no gene match: 3. The CDR3 spells CASGDRGRYNEQFF. The CDR3 region has the DNA TGTGCCAGCGGGGACAGGGGGCGTTACAATGAGCAGTTCTTC.

This clonotype was found many times. The V gene is TRBV11-2, the J gene TRBJ2-5, with D perhaps TRBD2 (5 bases). Germline V gene sequence: CDR1 SGHAT, CDR2 FQNNGV. The CDR3 covers 12 residues. The V and J ends lost 5 bases and 4 bases respectively, with 8 bases between them. CDR3 sequence (DNA): TGTGCCAGCAGCCCTAGCAGAGAGACCCAGTACTTC. Translating gives CASSPSRETQYF.

The CDR3 DNA follows: TGTGCCAGCAGCCCCCCCGGGGGAGGGTACTCCTACGAGCAGTACGTC. Its protein product is CASSPPGGGYSYEQYV. The chain carries TRBV7-9 and TRBJ2-7; 7 nucleotides align to TRBD2. The CDR3 is 16 residues long. The germline gives CDR1 SEHNR, CDR2 FQNEAQ (reference sequence). V was pared by 5 bases and J by 0 bases, with 10 bases of the junction left unmatched.

As concerns this clonotype: Relative to the germline gene, one junction end is altered; a read error may explain this. The rearrangement uses TRBV5-1 and TRBJ2-7, with TRBD2 matching over 9 bases. Germline CDR1 SGHRS, CDR2 YFSETQ. This CDR3 contains 14 residues. The CDR3, as DNA: TGCGCCGGCAGCTTGGCTAGCGGGACCTACGAGCAGTACTTC. Translated, it gives CAGSLASGTYEQYF.

This clonotype was observed a few times. This chain joins TRBV3-1 and TRBJ2-7, with D uncertain. The germline V gene has CDR1 LGHDT and CDR2 YNNKEL (reference sequence). V was cut by 1 base and J by 0 bases, with 13 bases left in between. This CDR3 is built from 16 residues. The CDR3 DNA is TGTGCCAGCAGCCAAGGAGTGCTCCAGAGCTCCTACGAGCAGTACGTC. Its protein is CASSQGVLQSSYEQYV.

This clonotype was picked up many times. The DNA of the CDR3 is TGTGCCAGCAGTTTACCCAGGGGCAATCAGCCCCAGCATTTT. Translation gives CASSLPRGNQPQHF. This chain links TRBV12-3 or TRBV12-4 with TRBJ1-5, with a tentative D call TRBD1 (5 bases). V was clipped by 2 bases and J by 2 bases, with 7 bases between them. This CDR3 comprises 14 residues.